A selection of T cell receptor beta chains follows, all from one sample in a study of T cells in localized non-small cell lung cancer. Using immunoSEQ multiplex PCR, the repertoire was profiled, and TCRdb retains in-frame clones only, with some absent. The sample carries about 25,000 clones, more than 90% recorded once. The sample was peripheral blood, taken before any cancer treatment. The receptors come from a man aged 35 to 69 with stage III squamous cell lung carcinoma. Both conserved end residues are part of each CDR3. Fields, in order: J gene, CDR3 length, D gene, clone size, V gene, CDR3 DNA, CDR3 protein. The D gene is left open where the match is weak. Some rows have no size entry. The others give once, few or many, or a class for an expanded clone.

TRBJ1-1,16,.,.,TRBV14,TGTGCCAGCAGCCAACTTAGCAGCGGGGTGAACACTGAAGCTTTCTTT,CASSQLSSGVNTEAFF
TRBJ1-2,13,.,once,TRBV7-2,TGTGCCAGCAGCCTCGACAGGAGCGGGGGCTACACCTTC,CASSLDRSGGYTF
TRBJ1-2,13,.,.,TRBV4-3,TGCGCCAGCAGCCAAGCTGGGGCCCTTGGCTACACCTTC,CASSQAGALGYTF
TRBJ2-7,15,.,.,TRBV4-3,TGCGCCAGCAGCCAAGTCGGCCAGGGATCATACGAGCAGTACTTC,CASSQVGQGSYEQYF
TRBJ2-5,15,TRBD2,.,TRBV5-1,TGCGCCAGCAGCTCCCCACTAGCGGGGGTGGAGACCCAGTACTTC,CASSSPLAGVETQYF
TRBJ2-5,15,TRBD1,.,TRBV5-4,TGTGCCAGCAGCTCTCGGACAGGGGGCCAAGAGACCCAGTACTTC,CASSSRTGGQETQYF
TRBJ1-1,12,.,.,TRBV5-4,TGTGCCTGGGGGACCTCGAACACTGAAGCTTTCTTT,CAWGTSNTEAFF
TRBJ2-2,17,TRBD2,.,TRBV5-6,TGTGCCAGCAGCCCCGGGTTAGCGGGGGCCTGGGGCGGGGAGCTGTTTTTT,CASSPGLAGAWGGELFF
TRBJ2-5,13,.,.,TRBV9,TGTGCCAGCAGCGTAGATGGGCGGGAGACCCAGTACTTC,CASSVDGRETQYF
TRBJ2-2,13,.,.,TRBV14,TGTGCCAGCAGCCTATCACCCACCGGGGAGCTGTTTTTT,CASSLSPTGELFF
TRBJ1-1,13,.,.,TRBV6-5,TGTGCCAGCAGTTACTCAGGGAGTCCTGAAGCTTTCTTT,CASSYSGSPEAFF
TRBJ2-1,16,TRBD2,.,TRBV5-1,TGCGCCAGCAGCTTGGGCCTAGCGGGGGTCGGCAATGAGCAGTTCTTC,CASSLGLAGVGNEQFF
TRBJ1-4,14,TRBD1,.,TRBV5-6,TGTGCCAGCAGCTCAACAGGGGGCGAGGAAAAACTGTTTTTT,CASSSTGGEEKLFF
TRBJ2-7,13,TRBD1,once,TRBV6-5,TGTGCCAGCAGTTACCGACAGGGCTACGAGCAGTACTTC,CASSYRQGYEQYF
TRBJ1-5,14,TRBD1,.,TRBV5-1,TGCGCCAGCAGCTTTCAGGGGGGGAATCAGCCCCAGCATTTT,CASSFQGGNQPQHF
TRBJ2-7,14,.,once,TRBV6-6,TGTGCCAGCAGTTACGGACGGACTGCCTACGAGCAGTACTTC,CASSYGRTAYEQYF
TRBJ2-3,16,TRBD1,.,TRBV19,TGTGCCAGTAGTATGCTACCGACAGGGCGCCCAGATACGCAGTATTTT,CASSMLPTGRPDTQYF
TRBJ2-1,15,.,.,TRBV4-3,TGCGCCAGCAGCCTAGACTACACTCCCTACAATGAGCAGTTCTTC,CASSLDYTPYNEQFF
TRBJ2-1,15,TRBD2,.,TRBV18,TGTGCCAGCTCACTAACTAGGACTAGGGACAATGAGCAGTTCTTC,CASSLTRTRDNEQFF
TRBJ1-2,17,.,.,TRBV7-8,TGTGCCAGCAGCTTAGTAATATCCAGCACTGTTAACTATGGCTACACCTTC,CASSLVISSTVNYGYTF
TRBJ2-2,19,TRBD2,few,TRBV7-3,TGTGCCAGCAGCCCAGGACTAGCGGGAGATTTAGAGAACACCGGGGAGCTGTTTTTT,CASSPGLAGDLENTGELFF
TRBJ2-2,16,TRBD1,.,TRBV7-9,TGTGCCAGCAGCTTAGGTCAAGGGGGCGCCGGCGGGGAGCTGTTTTTT,CASSLGQGGAGGELFF